Listed below are T cell receptor beta chains from one sample, sequenced in a study of blood T cell repertoires in COVID-19. Libraries were prepared by immunoSEQ multiplex PCR; TCRdb keeps only in-frame clonotypes and omits some of them. The data contain roughly 500,000 clones, approximately 89% of them singletons. What was sequenced was peripheral blood. The source is a man younger than 35 with COVID-19, enrolled during active disease. Both conserved end residues are part of each CDR3. The D gene is left open where the match is weak. Part of the rows lack a size; the others show once, few, many or a class for expanded clones.

J: TRBJ1-1; size: NA; V: TRBV2; D: NA; length: 13; CDR3: CASSDPGNTEAFF; DNA: TGTGCCAGCAGTGACCCAGGGAACACTGAAGCTTTCTTT
J: TRBJ1-6; size: NA; V: TRBV4-1; D: NA; length: 14; CDR3: CASSQDGNNSPLHF; DNA: TGCGCCAGCAGCCAAGACGGGAATAATTCACCCCTCCACTTT
J: TRBJ2-7; size: NA; V: TRBV14; D: TRBD1; length: 13; CDR3: CASSNLQGDEQYF; DNA: TGTGCCAGCAGCAATCTACAGGGGGACGAGCAGTACTTC
J: TRBJ1-6; size: NA; V: TRBV27; D: TRBD1; length: 16; CDR3: CASSFFGQGHNSPLHF; DNA: TGTGCCAGCAGTTTCTTCGGACAGGGCCATAATTCACCCCTCCACTTT
J: TRBJ1-3; size: NA; V: TRBV11-2; D: TRBD1; length: 18; CDR3: CASSWGQYRSVSGNTIYF; DNA: TGTGCCAGCAGCTGGGGACAGTACCGTTCTGTCTCTGGAAACACCATATATTTT
J: TRBJ2-1; size: NA; V: TRBV7-9; D: TRBD2; length: 14; CDR3: CASSLEVSPGGQFF; DNA: TGTGCCAGCAGCTTAGAGGTCTCCCCGGGAGGGCAGTTCTTC
J: TRBJ2-2; size: NA; V: TRBV7-6; D: NA; length: 14; CDR3: CASSQGTHTGELFF; DNA: TGTGCCAGCAGCCAAGGGACACACACCGGGGAGCTGTTTTTT
J: TRBJ2-7; size: NA; V: TRBV6-5; D: NA; length: 15; CDR3: CASSYGGAGKGEQYF; DNA: TGTGCCAGCAGTTACGGAGGTGCGGGTAAGGGCGAGCAGTACTTC
J: TRBJ1-4; size: once; V: TRBV7-7; D: TRBD1; length: 14; CDR3: CASSRTGGFEKLFF; DNA: TGTGCCAGCAGCCGGACAGGGGGCTTTGAAAAACTGTTTTTT
J: TRBJ2-4; size: NA; V: TRBV2; D: TRBD1; length: 15; CDR3: CASREKGARMGIQYF; DNA: TGTGCCAGCAGGGAAAAGGGGGCTCGGATGGGCATTCAGTACTTC
J: TRBJ2-1; size: NA; V: TRBV14; D: NA; length: 13; CDR3: CASSPGLTGEQFF; DNA: TGTGCCAGCAGCCCAGGACTAACCGGGGAGCAGTTCTTC
J: TRBJ1-5; size: NA; V: TRBV30; D: TRBD1; length: 13; CDR3: CAWSSGGEQPQHF; DNA: TGTGCCTGGAGCTCAGGGGGCGAACAGCCCCAGCATTTT
J: TRBJ1-2; size: NA; V: TRBV6-5; D: NA; length: 15; CDR3: CASSPRGGDIYGYTF; DNA: TGTGCCAGCAGTCCGCGCGGGGGGGATATCTATGGCTACACCTTC
J: TRBJ1-2; size: NA; V: TRBV3-1/TRBV3-2; D: NA; length: 14; CDR3: CASSQPPPGFGYTF; DNA: TGTGCCAGCAGCCAACCACCCCCCGGGTTCGGCTACACCTTC
J: TRBJ1-1; size: NA; V: TRBV5-1; D: TRBD1; length: 13; CDR3: CASSTGGTSEAFF; DNA: TGCGCCAGCAGCACAGGGGGTACGAGTGAGGCTTTCTTT
J: TRBJ1-1; size: NA; V: TRBV6-5; D: TRBD1; length: 13; CDR3: CASSQDRVTEAFF; DNA: TGTGCCAGCAGCCAGGACAGGGTGACGGAAGCTTTCTTT
J: TRBJ2-7; size: NA; V: TRBV11-2; D: TRBD1; length: 13; CDR3: CASSLTGGHEQYF; DNA: TGTGCCAGCAGCCTGACAGGGGGCCACGAGCAGTACTTC
J: TRBJ2-2; size: once; V: TRBV4-1; D: TRBD1; length: 15; CDR3: CASSRTGGDTGELFF; DNA: TGCGCCAGCAGCCGGACAGGGGGAGACACCGGGGAGCTGTTTTTT
J: TRBJ1-4; size: NA; V: TRBV3-1/TRBV3-2; D: NA; length: 10; CDR3: CASSQGRPYF; DNA: TGTGCCAGCAGCCAAGGCAGGCCCTATTTT
J: TRBJ1-1; size: NA; V: TRBV5-5; D: TRBD1; length: 15; CDR3: CASAGTGGSGAEAFF; DNA: TGTGCCAGTGCCGGGACAGGGGGCTCAGGCGCTGAAGCTTTCTTT
J: TRBJ2-1; size: NA; V: TRBV11-2; D: TRBD2; length: 18; CDR3: CASSFGTSGGLSYNEQFF; DNA: TGTGCCAGCAGCTTCGGGACTAGCGGGGGCCTCTCCTACAATGAGCAGTTCTTC
J: TRBJ2-1; size: NA; V: TRBV6-6; D: TRBD1; length: 15; CDR3: CASSYSGQGDNEQFF; DNA: TGTGCCAGCAGTTACTCGGGACAGGGAGACAATGAGCAGTTCTTC
J: TRBJ1-6; size: NA; V: TRBV11-3; D: TRBD1; length: 15; CDR3: CASSLTGAYNSPLHF; DNA: TGTGCCAGCAGTCTGACAGGGGCCTATAATTCACCCCTCCACTTT
J: TRBJ1-2; size: NA; V: TRBV6-1; D: TRBD1; length: 16; CDR3: CASSEGAGGINYGYTF; DNA: TGTGCCAGCAGTGAAGGTGCAGGGGGCATCAACTATGGCTACACCTTC
J: TRBJ2-7; size: NA; V: TRBV6-5; D: NA; length: 14; CDR3: CASTKDIPPYEQYF; DNA: TGTGCCAGCACCAAGGACATACCTCCCTACGAGCAGTACTTC
J: TRBJ2-1; size: NA; V: TRBV6-5; D: TRBD2; length: 13; CDR3: CASRLAVGNEQFF; DNA: TGTGCCAGTCGACTAGCGGTTGGGAATGAGCAGTTCTTC
J: TRBJ2-3; size: NA; V: TRBV18; D: TRBD1; length: 14; CDR3: CASSPQGAGDTQYF; DNA: TGTGCCAGCTCACCCCAGGGGGCTGGAGATACGCAGTATTTT
J: TRBJ1-4; size: NA; V: TRBV9; D: NA; length: 16; CDR3: CASSVDPGISNEKLFF; DNA: TGTGCCAGCAGCGTAGATCCGGGGATATCTAATGAAAAACTGTTTTTT
J: TRBJ2-1; size: NA; V: TRBV5-8; D: NA; length: 14; CDR3: CASSPTEFRGEQFF; DNA: TGTGCCAGCAGCCCCACGGAGTTCAGGGGTGAGCAGTTCTTC
J: TRBJ2-3; size: NA; V: TRBV19; D: TRBD1; length: 14; CDR3: CATRDRGSTDTQYF; DNA: TGTGCCACCCGGGACAGGGGTAGCACAGATACGCAGTATTTT
J: TRBJ1-1; size: NA; V: TRBV9; D: NA; length: 13; CDR3: CASTPQSNTEAFF; DNA: TGTGCCAGCACCCCCCAGTCGAACACTGAAGCTTTCTTT
J: TRBJ1-5; size: NA; V: TRBV12-3/TRBV12-4; D: NA; length: 13; CDR3: CASSFSGNQPQHF; DNA: TGTGCCAGCAGTTTCTCAGGCAATCAGCCCCAGCATTTT
J: TRBJ2-2; size: NA; V: TRBV20-1; D: NA; length: 13; CDR3: CSASYRATGELFF; DNA: TGCAGTGCTAGTTACAGGGCCACCGGGGAGCTGTTTTTT
J: TRBJ2-4; size: NA; V: TRBV5-5; D: NA; length: 16; CDR3: CASSLAPGNKLNIQYF; DNA: TGTGCCAGCAGCTTGGCCCCAGGGAATAAATTGAACATTCAGTACTTC
J: TRBJ2-3; size: NA; V: TRBV24-1; D: TRBD2; length: 16; CDR3: CATSGRSSGILDTQYF; DNA: TGTGCCACCAGTGGAAGGTCTAGCGGGATCCTAGATACGCAGTATTTT
J: TRBJ2-7; size: once; V: TRBV19; D: TRBD1; length: 14; CDR3: CASSMGRGRREQYF; DNA: TGTGCCAGTAGTATGGGCAGGGGGCGACGCGAGCAGTACTTC
J: TRBJ1-1; size: once; V: TRBV2; D: NA; length: 18; CDR3: CASSDWSRDTEMNTEAFF; DNA: TGTGCCAGCAGTGATTGGAGTAGGGACACAGAGATGAACACTGAAGCTTTCTTT
J: TRBJ1-6; size: once; V: TRBV3-1/TRBV3-2; D: NA; length: 14; CDR3: CASSLRDIGSPLHF; DNA: TGTGCCAGCAGCCTCCGGGACATAGGTTCACCCCTCCACTTT
J: TRBJ2-3; size: NA; V: TRBV11-1; D: NA; length: 13; CDR3: CASSLGRGDTQYF; DNA: TGTGCCAGCAGCTTAGGCCGGGGGGATACGCAGTATTTT
J: TRBJ1-2; size: few; V: TRBV3-1/TRBV3-2; D: NA; length: 13; CDR3: CASSQDRYYGYTF; DNA: TGTGCCAGCAGCCAAGACAGATACTATGGCTACACCTTC
J: TRBJ2-7; size: few; V: TRBV19; D: TRBD2; length: 15; CDR3: CASSPSSGITYEQYF; DNA: TGTGCCAGTAGTCCGTCTAGCGGCATCACCTACGAGCAGTACTTC
J: TRBJ2-2; size: few; V: TRBV5-1; D: NA; length: 15; CDR3: CASGGGAEYTGELFF; DNA: TGCGCCAGCGGAGGGGGGGCCGAATATACCGGGGAGCTGTTTTTT